These T cell receptor beta chains were read from a single sample in a study of blood T cell repertoires in COVID-19. The data were produced by immunoSEQ multiplex PCR, yet TCRdb's version contains in-frame clones alone and is incomplete. The sample gives about 100,000 clones, about 87% of which show up once; about 20% is in the top ten. Sequences were obtained from peripheral blood. All receptors derive from a human donor in a cohort sampled during active COVID-19. CDR3s include the opening cysteine and the closing phenylalanine or tryptophan. Fields, in order: V gene, J gene, D gene, clone size, CDR3 protein, CDR3 DNA. D genes are given only for firm matches. Only part of the rows carry a size: once, few, many, or a class if the clone is expanded.

V gene: TRBV5-5; J gene: TRBJ2-1; D gene: .; clone size: once; CDR3 protein: CASSLSTGVYNEQFF; CDR3 DNA: TGTGCCAGCAGCTTGTCGACAGGAGTTTACAATGAGCAGTTCTTC
V gene: TRBV10-3; J gene: TRBJ2-1; D gene: TRBD2; clone size: .; CDR3 protein: CAISESRGSQTSGGGDNEQFF; CDR3 DNA: TGTGCCATCAGTGAGTCGAGGGGCAGCCAGACTAGCGGAGGGGGAGACAATGAGCAGTTCTTC
V gene: TRBV19; J gene: TRBJ2-5; D gene: TRBD1; clone size: .; CDR3 protein: CASSLVATGGRETQYF; CDR3 DNA: TGTGCCAGTAGCTTAGTTGCGACAGGGGGCCGAGAGACCCAGTACTTC
V gene: TRBV2; J gene: TRBJ1-1; D gene: TRBD1; clone size: .; CDR3 protein: CASSGDRETEAFF; CDR3 DNA: TGTGCCAGCAGTGGGGACAGGGAAACTGAAGCTTTCTTT
V gene: TRBV5-1; J gene: TRBJ2-2; D gene: TRBD2; clone size: .; CDR3 protein: CASSLGSGLNTGELFF; CDR3 DNA: TGCGCCAGCAGCTTAGGTAGCGGGCTTAACACCGGGGAGCTGTTTTTT
V gene: TRBV21-1; J gene: TRBJ2-7; D gene: .; clone size: .; CDR3 protein: CASSAHGGTYYEQYF; CDR3 DNA: TGTGCCAGCAGCGCCCACGGAGGGACGTACTACGAGCAGTACTTC
V gene: TRBV11-2; J gene: TRBJ1-6; D gene: TRBD1; clone size: .; CDR3 protein: CASRDRDRDDSPLHF; CDR3 DNA: TGTGCCAGCAGGGACCGGGACAGGGACGATTCACCCCTCCACTTT
V gene: TRBV5-1; J gene: TRBJ2-7; D gene: .; clone size: .; CDR3 protein: CASSLVRGSGGYEQYF; CDR3 DNA: TGCGCCAGCAGCTTGGTTCGAGGGTCCGGGGGCTACGAGCAGTACTTC
V gene: TRBV19; J gene: TRBJ2-3; D gene: TRBD2; clone size: .; CDR3 protein: CASSISGRAGGTDTQYF; CDR3 DNA: TGTGCCAGTAGTATTAGCGGGAGGGCCGGCGGCACAGATACGCAGTATTTT
V gene: TRBV6-4; J gene: TRBJ2-3; D gene: TRBD2; clone size: .; CDR3 protein: CASSDPIAGGSRHTDTQYF; CDR3 DNA: TGTGCCAGCAGTGACCCAATAGCGGGAGGGTCCAGACACACAGATACGCAGTATTTT
V gene: TRBV3-1/TRBV3-2; J gene: TRBJ1-2; D gene: .; clone size: .; CDR3 protein: CASSQDVDGRGYTF; CDR3 DNA: TGTGCCAGCAGCCAAGATGTAGATGGGAGAGGCTACACCTTC
V gene: TRBV10-3; J gene: TRBJ2-7; D gene: TRBD1; clone size: .; CDR3 protein: CAISDDSGTGYEQYF; CDR3 DNA: TGTGCCATCAGTGACGACTCCGGGACAGGTTACGAGCAGTACTTC
V gene: TRBV25-1; J gene: TRBJ2-1; D gene: .; clone size: .; CDR3 protein: CASSDSIPYNEQFF; CDR3 DNA: TGTGCCAGCAGTGATAGCATTCCTTACAATGAGCAGTTCTTC
V gene: TRBV18; J gene: TRBJ2-1; D gene: .; clone size: .; CDR3 protein: CASSPGLNNEQFF; CDR3 DNA: TGTGCCAGCTCACCAGGACTAAACAATGAGCAGTTCTTC
V gene: TRBV27; J gene: TRBJ2-7; D gene: .; clone size: .; CDR3 protein: CASSFGSRGSRTGPYEQYF; CDR3 DNA: TGTGCCAGCAGTTTCGGGTCCCGGGGGTCTCGGACAGGCCCCTACGAGCAGTACTTC
V gene: TRBV2; J gene: TRBJ2-1; D gene: .; clone size: .; CDR3 protein: CASSVPGTGEHEQFF; CDR3 DNA: TGTGCCAGCAGTGTGCCGGGAACGGGTGAACATGAGCAGTTCTTC
V gene: TRBV9; J gene: TRBJ2-7; D gene: TRBD2; clone size: .; CDR3 protein: CASSTSSGRANEQYF; CDR3 DNA: TGTGCCAGCAGCACCAGTAGCGGGAGGGCCAACGAGCAGTACTTC
V gene: TRBV6-1; J gene: TRBJ2-7; D gene: .; clone size: .; CDR3 protein: CASSEILEQYF; CDR3 DNA: TGTGCCAGCAGTGAGATACTCGAGCAGTACTTC
V gene: TRBV3-1/TRBV3-2; J gene: TRBJ2-2; D gene: TRBD2; clone size: .; CDR3 protein: CASRLAGETGELFF; CDR3 DNA: TGTGCCAGCAGGCTAGCGGGAGAAACCGGGGAGCTGTTTTTT
V gene: TRBV7-3; J gene: TRBJ2-1; D gene: TRBD2; clone size: .; CDR3 protein: CASSPSAGVSEQFF; CDR3 DNA: TGTGCCAGCAGCCCCTCAGCGGGAGTCAGTGAGCAGTTCTTC
V gene: TRBV5-6; J gene: TRBJ2-7; D gene: TRBD2; clone size: .; CDR3 protein: CASQSGSSYEQYF; CDR3 DNA: TGTGCCAGCCAAAGCGGGAGTTCCTACGAGCAGTACTTC
V gene: TRBV7-2; J gene: TRBJ2-1; D gene: TRBD2; clone size: .; CDR3 protein: CASSLSSGVYNEQFF; CDR3 DNA: TGTGCCAGCAGCTTATCTAGCGGGGTATACAATGAGCAGTTCTTC
V gene: TRBV6-5; J gene: TRBJ1-2; D gene: .; clone size: few; CDR3 protein: CASSYGLKGYTF; CDR3 DNA: TGTGCCAGCAGTTACGGGCTTAAAGGCTACACCTTC
V gene: TRBV5-1; J gene: TRBJ2-1; D gene: TRBD2; clone size: .; CDR3 protein: CASTSSGYEQFF; CDR3 DNA: TGCGCCAGCACATCTAGCGGGTATGAGCAGTTCTTC
V gene: TRBV6-2/TRBV6-3; J gene: TRBJ2-1; D gene: .; clone size: .; CDR3 protein: CASSYSGGLGVYNEQFF; CDR3 DNA: TGTGCCAGCAGTTACTCGGGGGGGCTCGGGGTTTACAATGAGCAGTTCTTC
V gene: TRBV13; J gene: TRBJ2-7; D gene: TRBD2; clone size: .; CDR3 protein: CASSSGGTSEFDEQYF; CDR3 DNA: TGTGCCAGCAGCTCCGGGGGGACTAGCGAATTCGACGAGCAGTACTTC
V gene: TRBV9; J gene: TRBJ2-2; D gene: TRBD2; clone size: .; CDR3 protein: CASSVEVAGGLNTGELFF; CDR3 DNA: TGTGCCAGCAGCGTAGAGGTAGCGGGAGGGCTAAACACCGGGGAGCTGTTTTTT
V gene: TRBV29-1; J gene: TRBJ2-7; D gene: .; clone size: .; CDR3 protein: CSAGSLTSPYEQYF; CDR3 DNA: TGCAGCGCAGGCTCCCTTACTAGTCCCTACGAGCAGTACTTC
V gene: TRBV9; J gene: TRBJ1-2; D gene: .; clone size: .; CDR3 protein: CASSGHSGELYSRGYTF; CDR3 DNA: TGTGCCAGCAGCGGCCATTCAGGGGAGCTTTACTCTCGTGGCTACACCTTC
V gene: TRBV11-3; J gene: TRBJ2-1; D gene: TRBD2; clone size: .; CDR3 protein: CASSSGGHEQFF; CDR3 DNA: TGTGCCAGCAGCTCGGGAGGACATGAGCAGTTCTTC
V gene: TRBV2; J gene: TRBJ2-1; D gene: TRBD1; clone size: .; CDR3 protein: CASSYVTGYNEQFF; CDR3 DNA: TGTGCCAGCAGCTATGTGACAGGGTACAATGAGCAGTTCTTC
V gene: TRBV6-5; J gene: TRBJ2-1; D gene: TRBD2; clone size: .; CDR3 protein: CASSYSSGGYNEQFF; CDR3 DNA: TGTGCCAGCAGTTACTCGAGCGGGGGCTACAATGAGCAGTTCTTC
V gene: TRBV28; J gene: TRBJ1-2; D gene: .; clone size: .; CDR3 protein: CASSLSLSYGYTF; CDR3 DNA: TGTGCCAGCAGTTTATCATTGAGCTATGGCTACACCTTC
V gene: TRBV28; J gene: TRBJ1-1; D gene: .; clone size: .; CDR3 protein: CASSLPGAREAFF; CDR3 DNA: TGTGCCAGCAGCCTTCCAGGGGCCCGTGAAGCTTTCTTT
V gene: TRBV5-1; J gene: TRBJ1-4; D gene: .; clone size: .; CDR3 protein: CASSFGQSKEKLFF; CDR3 DNA: TGCGCCAGCAGCTTCGGACAGTCAAAAGAAAAACTGTTTTTT
V gene: TRBV6-5; J gene: TRBJ2-7; D gene: .; clone size: .; CDR3 protein: CASSSQNRRGYEQYF; CDR3 DNA: TGCGCCAGCAGTTCACAAAACCGCAGGGGCTACGAGCAGTACTTC
V gene: TRBV11-3; J gene: TRBJ2-3; D gene: TRBD2; clone size: .; CDR3 protein: CASSLGITPAGGTDTQYF; CDR3 DNA: TGTGCCAGCAGCTTAGGGATTACTCCTGCGGGGGGCACAGATACGCAGTATTTT
V gene: TRBV9; J gene: TRBJ1-4; D gene: .; clone size: .; CDR3 protein: CASSSQWGDGDEKLFF; CDR3 DNA: TGTGCCAGCAGCTCCCAATGGGGAGACGGAGATGAAAAACTGTTTTTT
V gene: TRBV25-1; J gene: TRBJ2-3; D gene: .; clone size: few; CDR3 protein: CASSEYEDSTDTQYF; CDR3 DNA: TGTGCCAGCAGTGAATACGAGGATAGCACAGATACGCAGTATTTT
V gene: TRBV7-2; J gene: TRBJ2-7; D gene: .; clone size: .; CDR3 protein: CASSSRVTPGYEQYF; CDR3 DNA: TGTGCCAGCAGTTCCCGGGTCACTCCTGGTTACGAGCAGTACTTC